The 17 T cell receptor beta chains given below trace back to one sample, sequenced in a study of shared clonotypes between healthy human individuals. Method: immunoSEQ multiplex PCR; TCRdb's copy keeps in-frame clones and lacks some. The data show 2 million to 2.5 million clones, approximately 96% seen once. The sample was naive CD4+ T cells sorted from blood. Subset here: CD45RA+ positively selected. The source is a man between 18 and 29 years old in good health.

The rearrangement uses TRBV5-1 and TRBJ2-1; D is perhaps TRBD1 or TRBD2 (5 bases each). From germline, CDR1 is SGHRS and CDR2 YFSETQ. V was shortened by 0 bases and J by 2 bases, with 9 bases between the two germline ends. The CDR3 is made up of 15 amino acids. DNA of the CDR3: TGCGCCAGCAGCTTGGCGAGGGGAACCTACAATGAGCAGTTCTTC. Encoded protein: CASSLARGTYNEQFF.

As concerns this clone: Within the sample, other DNA sequences also encode this same CDR3. The CDR3 DNA is TGTGCCAGCAGGGGGAATAATTCACCCCTCCACTTT. This sequence encodes CASRGNNSPLHF. The rearrangement links TRBV27 to TRBJ1-6, with D uncertain. V was pared by 6 bases and J by 5 bases, with 5 bases between. The CDR3 contains 12 residues. Germline CDR1 MNHEY, CDR2 SMNVEV (reference sequence).

The genes are TRBV11-3 and TRBJ1-4; maybe TRBD1 (5 bases). Deletions cut 5 bases from V and 5 bases from J, with 15 bases between. CDR1 SGHNT and CDR2 YENEEA come from the germline V gene. This CDR3 region has 15 residues. Here the CDR3 reads CASSQGTGLNEKLFF. As DNA, the CDR3 is TGTGCCAGCAGCCAAGGAACAGGACTAAATGAAAAACTGTTTTTT.

The chain links TRBV7-2 to TRBJ2-5, with 16 bases fitting TRBD2. From germline, CDR1 is SGHTA and CDR2 FQGNSA. CDR3 length: 18 amino acids. The V gene end was trimmed by 5 bases and the J gene end by 5 bases; junction bases not matched to a gene: 11. The CDR3 region has the DNA TGTGCCAGCAGCCGAGCAGGGACTAGCGGGAGGGTCGGCGAGACCCAGTACTTC. This codes for CASSRAGTSGRVGETQYF. Complete variable domain (other parts from reference TRBV7-2 and TRBJ2-5): GAGVSQSPSNKVTEKGKDVELRCDPISGHTALYWYRQSLGQGLEFLIYFQGNSAPDKSGLPSDRFSAERTGGSVSTLTIQRTQQEDSAVYLCASSRAGTSGRVGETQYFGPGTRLLVL.

The chain employs TRBV27 and TRBJ2-7; D may match TRBD1 or TRBD2 (6 bases each). Germline CDR1 is MNHEY and CDR2 is SMNVEV (reference sequence). The CDR3 runs 14 residues. The V end lost 6 bases, the J end lost 2 bases, and 14 bases lay between the germline ends. CDR3 bases: TGTGCCAGCAGGCTACGGGGGCTACCCTACGAGCAGTACTTC. Amino acids: CASRLRGLPYEQYF.

This chain uses TRBV28 with TRBJ1-5; 7 nucleotides agree with TRBD1. The CDR3 is 17 residues long. The V segment lost 1 base and the J segment 4 bases; nucleotides outside the gene matches: 10. CDR1 is MDHEN, CDR2 SYDVKM, per germline. The DNA of the CDR3 is TGTGCCAGCAGTTTATACCCCCGACAGGGCGCTAATCAGCCCCAGCATTTT. It codes for CASSLYPRQGANQPQHF.

Concerning this clone itself: The same CDR3 can be traced to other DNA sequences in this sample. The V and J genes are TRBV30 and TRBJ1-1; no firm D call. CDR1 GTSNPN and CDR2 SVGIG come from the germline V gene (reference sequence). The CDR3 runs 13 residues. V lost 0 bases and J 0 bases, leaving 5 bases between the germline ends. CDR3 loop: CAWSVLVNTEAFF. The CDR3 bases are TGTGCCTGGAGTGTACTAGTGAACACTGAAGCTTTCTTT.

The chain has TRBV9 and TRBJ2-1; the match to TRBD2 covers 10 bases. This CDR3 comprises 14 residues. With 3 bases clipped from V and 12 bases from J, the junction kept 9 bases outside the gene matches. Per germline, CDR1 SGDLS and CDR2 YYNGEE. Here the CDR3 DNA reads TGTGCCAGCAGCGGGGGGCTAGCGGGAGTTGTGCAGTTCTTC. It encodes CASSGGLAGVVQFF.

V gene TRBV5-1 combines with J gene TRBJ2-6; TRBD1 might be the D (6 bases). The CDR3 sequence is 18 residues long. V was clipped by 0 bases and J by 2 bases, with 15 bases between them. The germline V gene has CDR1 SGHRS and CDR2 YFSETQ. The CDR3 region is CASSLVFQGLAGANVLTF. In nucleotides, the CDR3 is TGCGCCAGCAGCTTGGTATTTCAGGGGTTGGCTGGGGCCAACGTCCTGACTTTC.

The table lists this clone with a few counts. The rearrangement links TRBV7-8 to TRBJ1-1, with D possibly matching TRBD1 (6 bases). This CDR3 comprises 13 residues. V was clipped by 2 bases and J by 8 bases, with 12 bases between them. CDR1 and CDR2 (germline): SGHVS, FQNEAQ. The CDR3 is CASSLSETGEAFF. The CDR3 DNA reads TGTGCCAGCAGCTTATCGGAAACAGGGGAAGCTTTCTTT.

The J gene is TRBJ2-4, the V gene TRBV19; possible D gene TRBD2, 5 bases. The CDR3 is 15 amino acids. The germline gives CDR1 LNHDA, CDR2 SQIVND (reference sequence). Trimming cost V 2 bases and J 2 bases, with 10 bases left between them. CDR3 protein: CASSIRGLTKNIQYF. The CDR3 bases are TGTGCCAGTAGTATAAGAGGGCTAACCAAAAACATTCAGTACTTC. Full variable domain (rest looked up from reference TRBV19 and TRBJ2-4): DGGITQSPKYLFRKEGQNVTLSCEQNLNHDAMYWYRQDPGQGLRLIYYSQIVNDFQKGDIAEGYSVSREKKESFPLTVTSAQKNPTAFYLCASSIRGLTKNIQYFGAGTRLSVL.

The rearrangement uses TRBV7-9 and TRBJ2-5; D is undetermined. Germline V gene data show CDR1 as SEHNR and CDR2 as FQNEAQ (reference sequence). CDR3 size: 14 residues. V was cut by 5 bases and J by 5 bases, with 15 bases left in between. In DNA, the CDR3 is TGTGCCAGCAGCGTACTTAGTGTTAGGGAGACCCAGTACTTC. It yields the protein CASSVLSVRETQYF.

The V gene is TRBV6-6, the J gene TRBJ2-7; a possible D gene is TRBD2 (5 bases). Looked up from germline, CDR1 is MNHNY and CDR2 is SVGAGI (reference sequence). Trimming pared 0 bases from V and 4 bases from J, leaving 13 bases between. The CDR3 is 15 amino acids. CDR3 nucleotide sequence: TGTGCCAGCAGTTACTCAAGCGGTACGAGGTACGAGCAGTACTTC. It specifies CASSYSSGTRYEQYF.

The V and J genes are TRBV4-3 and TRBJ2-7; D possibly matches TRBD1 or TRBD2 (6 bases each). Trimming shortened V by 2 bases and J by 6 bases, and 17 bases separated the two germline ends. Germline loops: CDR1 LGHNA, CDR2 YSLEER. The CDR3 extends over 15 amino acids. CDR3 bases: TGCGCCAGCAGCCAATGGGGGGCTGGAACTAGCGAGCAGTACTTC. This encodes CASSQWGAGTSEQYF.

The chain couples TRBV28 to TRBJ1-2; possible D gene TRBD1, 6 bases. CDR1 and CDR2 (germline): MDHEN, SYDVKM. Trimming left V 6 bases short and J 3 bases short, with 14 bases between. The CDR3 is made up of 14 amino acids. The CDR3 is CASRATGTHYGYTF. The CDR3 nucleotides read TGTGCCAGCAGAGCAACAGGGACTCACTATGGCTACACCTTC.

The CDR3 here is CASRLPGQPQHF. CDR3 coding DNA: TGTGCCAGCAGACTGCCGGGTCAGCCCCAGCATTTT. The V and J genes are TRBV28 and TRBJ1-5; no reliable D call. CDR3 length equals 12 residues. V lost 6 bases, J lost 6 bases, and 9 bases lay in between. Germline V gene lookup returns CDR1 MDHEN and CDR2 SYDVKM.

The CDR3 sequence is CAISRDRGRDGYTF. The DNA for the CDR3 is TGTGCCATCAGCCGGGACAGGGGGCGCGATGGCTACACCTTC. This sequence joins TRBV10-3 and TRBJ1-2; 12 positions match TRBD1. Germline V lookup: CDR1 ENHRY, CDR2 SYGVKD. Losses at the gene ends were 6 bases for V and 6 bases for J; bases not matched to a gene: 5. CDR3 length equals 14 residues.